These 3 T cell receptor beta chains share one sample of origin, sequenced in a study of response to subunit inactivated influenza vaccine. TCRdb called the RT-PCR reads again in MiXCR, with one record for every CDR3 protein. The top ten hold about a tenth of the sample, which has about 800,000 distinct CDR3 sequences, about 20% seen once. Specimen: PBMCs from blood, collected about 5 days after vaccination. The receptor source for this set is a man aged 45-60 years who received an inactivated influenza vaccine.

The J gene is TRBJ2-7, the V gene TRBV28; D possibly matches TRBD1 or TRBD2 (5 bases each). CDR1 is MDHEN, CDR2 SYDVKM, per germline. V was pared by 2 bases and J by 7 bases, with 12 bases between. The CDR3 contains 13 residues. The CDR3 DNA reads as TGTGCCAGCAGTTTAGGGGACCCCTGGGAGCAGTACTTC. The encoded protein is CASSLGDPWEQYF. Looking up the rest from reference TRBV28 and TRBJ2-7 gives the full variable domain: DVKVTQSSRYLVKRTGEKVFLECVQDMDHENMFWYRQDPGLGLRLIYFSYDVKMKEKGDIPEGYSVSREKKERFSLILESASTNQTSMYLCASSLGDPWEQYFGPGTRLTVT.

This sequence joins TRBV6-1 and TRBJ1-2; D is unresolved. The CDR3 spans 13 residues. Looked up from germline, CDR1 is MNHNS and CDR2 is SASEGT. V shed 6 bases and J shed 4 bases, with 12 bases lying between them. DNA for the CDR3: TGTGCCAGCAGCCTGCATCTGGGCTATGGCTACACCTTC. This encodes CASSLHLGYGYTF.

In DNA, the CDR3 is TGCAGTGCTAGAGCTCTGGGGGCCGCTCTGGATACGCAGTATTTT. Translation: CSARALGAALDTQYF. The V call is TRBV20-1, the J call TRBJ2-3, with D perhaps matching TRBD1 (6 bases). Germline CDR1 DFQATT, CDR2 SNEGSKA (reference sequence). The CDR3 sequence is 15 residues long. The V end lost 1 base, the J end lost 6 bases, and 17 bases lay between the germline ends.